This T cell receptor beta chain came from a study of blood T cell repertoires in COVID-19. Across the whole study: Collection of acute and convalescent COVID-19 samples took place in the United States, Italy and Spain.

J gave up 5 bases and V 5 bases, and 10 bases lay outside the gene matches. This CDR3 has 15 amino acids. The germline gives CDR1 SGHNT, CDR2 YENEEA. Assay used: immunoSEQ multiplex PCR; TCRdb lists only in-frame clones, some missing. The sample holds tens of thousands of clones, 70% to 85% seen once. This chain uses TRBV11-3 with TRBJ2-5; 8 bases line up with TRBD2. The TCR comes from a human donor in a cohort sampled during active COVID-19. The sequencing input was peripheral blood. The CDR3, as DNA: TGTGCCAGCAGCCTCGGGGGGGCAAATTTCGAGACCCAGTACTTC. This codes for CASSLGGANFETQYF. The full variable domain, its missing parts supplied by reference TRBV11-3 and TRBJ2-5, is EAGVVQSPRYKIIEKKQPVAFWCNPISGHNTLYWYLQNLGQGPELLIRYENEEAVDDSQLPKDRFSAERLKGVDSTLKIQPAELGDSAVYLCASSLGGANFETQYFGPGTRLLVL.